What follows are 26 T cell receptor beta chains derived from one specimen sequenced in a study of T cell responses to AZD1222 COVID-19 vaccine. Measured with immunoSEQ multiplex PCR; TCRdb has only the in-frame clones, and not every one. The table lists approximately 180,000 clones, just over 90% of them singletons. The material sequenced was peripheral blood, taken 28 days after the second dose of the MenACWY control vaccine. Source of these receptors: an adult who received the MenACWY meningococcal vaccine as a control.

The rearrangement joins TRBV13 to TRBJ2-2; D gene unclear. Germline V gene sequence: CDR1 PRHDT, CDR2 FYEKMQ (reference sequence). The CDR3 covers 12 residues. V shed 4 bases and J shed 11 bases, with 11 bases lying between them. The CDR3 region has the DNA TGTGCCAGCAGCTCAATCCCACAAGAGCTGTTTTTT. Its protein is CASSSIPQELFF.

This chain connects TRBV13 to TRBJ1-2, with TRBD1 identical over 9 bases. The CDR3 runs 16 residues. Trimming cost V 5 bases and J 1 base; bases outside gene matches: 8. Germline CDR1 is PRHDT and CDR2 is FYEKMQ (reference sequence). The CDR3, as DNA: TGTGCCAGCAGCCCGAAGACAGGGGGGCATAACTATGGCTACACCTTC. Translating it yields CASSPKTGGHNYGYTF. The variable domain in full, completed from reference TRBV13 and TRBJ1-2, reads AAGVIQSPRHLIKEKRETATLKCYPIPRHDTVYWYQQGPGQDPQFLISFYEKMQSDKGSIPDRFSAQQFSDYHSELNMSSLELGDSALYFCASSPKTGGHNYGYTFGSGTRLTVV.

J is TRBJ1-2 and V is TRBV9, with unresolved D. The CDR3 length is 13 residues. Trimming cost V 3 bases and J 3 bases, with 9 bases left between them. CDR1 SGDLS and CDR2 YYNGEE come from the germline V gene. This chain's CDR3 is CASSEDPDYGYTF. CDR3 coding DNA: TGTGCCAGCAGCGAAGATCCTGACTATGGCTACACCTTC.

This clone was detected a few times. CDR3 nucleotides: TGTGCCAGCAGCCAAGTGATCGGGGTCAACTCTGGAAACACCATATATTTT. This gives the protein CASSQVIGVNSGNTIYF. The chain joins TRBV4-2 to TRBJ1-3; no reliable D call. CDR3 length: 17 residues. Germline V gene sequence: CDR1 LGHNA, CDR2 YNFKEQ. V lost 1 base, J lost 0 bases, and 13 bases lay in between.

The V and J genes are TRBV14 and TRBJ2-7; perhaps TRBD1 as D (6 bases). There are 16 residues in the CDR3. The ends were cut back, 2 bases at V and 3 bases at J, with 17 bases in the middle. The germline V gene encodes CDR1 SGHDN and CDR2 FVKESK. The DNA of the CDR3 is TGTGCCAGCAGCCAAAGATCGCGAAACAGGGTCTACGAGCAGTACTTC. This encodes CASSQRSRNRVYEQYF.

The genes are TRBV19 and TRBJ1-6; D remains ambiguous. The CDR3 length is 14 residues. Trimming took 6 bases from V and 10 from J, leaving 16 bases between them. CDR1 and CDR2 (germline): LNHDA, SQIVND (reference sequence). The CDR3 region has the DNA TGTGCCAGTAGCCCCACGGGTGGAGACTCACCCCTCCACTTT. Translating gives CASSPTGGDSPLHF.

V and J are TRBV29-1 and TRBJ2-2; 12 bases are a match to TRBD1. Unmatched junction bases numbered 9, after V lost 6 bases and J lost 1 base. The germline V gene encodes CDR1 SQVTM and CDR2 ANQGSEA. The CDR3 extends over 17 amino acids. The CDR3 nucleotides read TGCAGCGTCGGGGGACAGGGGGCCAACTTGAACACCGGGGAGCTGTTTTTT. The encoded protein is CSVGGQGANLNTGELFF.

The V gene is TRBV7-9, the J gene TRBJ2-1; D call uncertain. The CDR3 sequence is 13 residues long. In germline, CDR1 is SEHNR, CDR2 FQNEAQ (reference sequence). Trimming took off 5 bases at V and 8 bases at J, with 13 bases between the two ends. CDR3: CASSLSKRDEQFF. The CDR3 DNA reads TGTGCCAGCAGCCTCTCGAAAAGGGATGAGCAGTTCTTC.

The chain links TRBV5-1 to TRBJ1-2; possible D gene TRBD1, 5 bases. This CDR3 contains 16 residues. Germline V gene data show CDR1 as SGHRS and CDR2 as YFSETQ. V was trimmed by 6 bases and J by 4 bases, leaving 22 bases between them. CDR3 region: CASILDPGSPGYGYTF. The CDR3 bases are TGCGCCAGCATCCTGGACCCAGGGAGTCCGGGCTATGGCTACACCTTC.

V usage is TRBV27 and J usage is TRBJ2-3; D perhaps matches TRBD2 (6 bases). This CDR3 region has 13 residues. Trimming cost V 4 bases and J 6 bases, with 11 bases left between them. CDR1 and CDR2 from the germline V gene are MNHEY and SMNVEV (reference sequence). CDR3 sequence reads: CASSWDRGDTQYF. CDR3 nucleotides: TGTGCCAGCAGTTGGGACCGGGGGGATACGCAGTATTTT.

The chain carries TRBV6-1 and TRBJ1-1; D not resolved. This CDR3 has 15 residues. V gave up 0 bases and J gave up 0 bases, with 8 bases separating them. Germline CDR1 and CDR2: MNHNS and SASEGT. DNA for the CDR3: TGTGCCAGCAGTGAAGCGCTAGGTGTGAACACTGAAGCTTTCTTT. As protein: CASSEALGVNTEAFF.

The V call is TRBV27, the J call TRBJ1-1, with D perhaps matching TRBD1 (5 bases). CDR1 MNHEY and CDR2 SMNVEV come from the germline V gene (reference sequence). This CDR3 has 12 amino acids. V lost 7 bases and J 1 base, leaving 7 bases between the germline ends. The CDR3 region is CASIDRNTEAFF. The CDR3 DNA follows: TGTGCCAGCATCGACAGGAACACTGAAGCTTTCTTT.

The rearrangement links TRBV6-5 to TRBJ1-3; D might be TRBD1 (5 bases). Deletions cut 7 bases from V and 5 bases from J, with 15 bases between. Germline V gene sequence: CDR1 MNHEY, CDR2 SVGAGI. The CDR3 runs 14 residues. CDR3 nucleotide sequence: TGTGCCAGCATTGCCAGGGCGTCTCGAAACACCATATATTTT. This sequence encodes CASIARASRNTIYF.

The J gene is TRBJ2-7, the V gene TRBV28, with D uncertain. The CDR3 extends over 15 amino acids. CDR1 is MDHEN, CDR2 SYDVKM, per germline. V lost 3 bases and J lost 4, with 16 bases in between. The CDR3 DNA reads as TGTGCCAGCAGTTTCGCAGACGTACTAAGGTACGAGCAGTACTTC. It yields the protein CASSFADVLRYEQYF.

There are a few counts of this clone. CDR3 nucleotide sequence: TGTGCCAGCAGCGTAGGCGAGAACACCGGGGAGCTGTTTTTT. Protein sequence: CASSVGENTGELFF. The rearrangement joins TRBV9 to TRBJ2-2, with no clear D. V was pared by 0 bases and J by 1 base, with 4 bases between. Germline CDR1 reads SGDLS; CDR2 reads YYNGEE. The CDR3 length is 14 residues.

The chain recombines TRBV7-9 with TRBJ1-1; no definite D call. Deletions cut 1 base from V and 4 bases from J, with 7 bases between. The CDR3 runs 13 residues. From germline, CDR1 is SEHNR and CDR2 FQNEAQ (reference sequence). The CDR3 sequence: CASSLGDITEAFF. The DNA of the CDR3 is TGTGCCAGCAGCTTAGGAGACATCACTGAAGCTTTCTTT.

V and J are TRBV3-1 (or the pseudogene TRBV3-2) and TRBJ2-1; perhaps D is TRBD1 or TRBD2 (5 bases each). Germline assignment: CDR1 LGHDT and CDR2 YNNKEL (reference sequence). Trimming left V 3 bases short and J 6 bases short, with 18 bases between. This CDR3 comprises 16 residues. CDR3 sequence (DNA): TGTGCCAGCAGCCAGATGGGGGTTGGGCCTGGCAATGAGCAGTTCTTC. Encoded protein: CASSQMGVGPGNEQFF.

This clone was seen only once. The chain has TRBV27 and TRBJ2-1; 14 bases agree with TRBD2. Trimming cost V 6 bases and J 6 bases; bases outside gene matches: 4. The CDR3 loop spans 15 amino acids. The germline V gene has CDR1 MNHEY and CDR2 SMNVEV (reference sequence). CDR3 bases: TGTGCCAGCAGCATCGGGACTAGCGGGGGCAATGAGCAGTTCTTC. The encoded protein is CASSIGTSGGNEQFF.

V is TRBV30 and J is TRBJ1-2; 8 bases map to TRBD1. Germline CDR1 reads GTSNPN; CDR2 reads SVGIG (reference sequence). V lost 0 bases to trimming and J lost 13 bases; unmatched junction nucleotides: 10. The CDR3 runs 13 residues. CDR3 DNA: TGTGCCTGGAGTGTCGGACAGGGATTGTTTTTCACCTTC. It yields the protein CAWSVGQGLFFTF.

The chain uses TRBV10-1 and TRBJ1-1; no clear D gene. V lost 3 bases to trimming and J lost 6 bases, with 11 bases between them. CDR3 length: 13 residues. Germline V gives CDR1 WNHNN, CDR2 SYGVQD (reference sequence). Here the CDR3 reads CASSDNLRSEAFF. CDR3 DNA: TGCGCCAGCAGTGACAACCTCCGATCTGAAGCTTTCTTT.

CDR3 nucleotides: TGTGCCAGCAGTTCCACCTGCGAGCAGTACTTC. Its protein product is CASSSTCEQYF. This chain connects TRBV7-9 to TRBJ2-7, with D unclear. The CDR3 sequence is 11 residues long. Germline assignment: CDR1 SEHNR and CDR2 FQNEAQ (reference sequence). V lost 6 bases, J lost 6 bases, and 9 bases lay in between.

The CDR3 loop is CASSVGGGNQPQHF. CDR3 bases: TGTGCCAGCAGCGTAGGAGGGGGAAATCAGCCCCAGCATTTT. The V call is TRBV9, the J call TRBJ1-5; a possible D gene is TRBD1 (6 bases). The CDR3 extends over 14 amino acids. Trimming left V 0 bases short and J 4 bases short, with 8 bases between. Germline values: CDR1 SGDLS, CDR2 YYNGEE.

In nucleotides, the CDR3 is TGTGCCAGCAGCGAGGCGCGAGGCGGGGAGCTGTTTTTT. This translates into CASSEARGGELFF. The chain is built from TRBV9 and TRBJ2-2; D not resolved. CDR1 and CDR2 (germline): SGDLS, YYNGEE. Trimming removed 3 bases from V and 7 bases from J, with 10 bases in between. The CDR3 loop spans 13 amino acids. Combining the CDR3 with reference TRBV9 and TRBJ2-2 gives the whole variable domain DSGVTQTPKHLITATGQRVTLRCSPRSGDLSVYWYQQSLDQGLQFLIQYYNGEERAKGNILERFSAQQFPDLHSELNLSSLELGDSALYFCASSEARGGELFFGEGSRLTVL.

The chain uses TRBV14 and TRBJ1-6; D is unclear. CDR3 size: 15 residues. The germline V gene encodes CDR1 SGHDN and CDR2 FVKESK. Trimming pared 0 bases from V and 3 bases from J, leaving 6 bases between. The CDR3 is CASSQEKGYNSPLHF. The CDR3 DNA is TGTGCCAGCAGCCAAGAGAAGGGCTATAATTCACCCCTCCACTTT.

As DNA, the CDR3 is TGTGCCAGCAGGGGACAGGGGACGCTAGCCAAAAACATTCAGTACTTC. Protein product: CASRGQGTLAKNIQYF. This chain connects TRBV28 to TRBJ2-4; 10 nucleotides line up with TRBD1. CDR3 length: 16 residues. Trimming cost V 6 bases and J 0 bases; bases outside gene matches: 5. CDR1 is MDHEN and CDR2 is SYDVKM in the germline V gene.

CDR3 nucleotides: TGTGCCAGCAGCCCGGGAGTTGGCACAGATACGCAGTATTTT. As protein: CASSPGVGTDTQYF. The chain uses TRBV5-6 and TRBJ2-3; possible D gene TRBD2, 6 bases. Germline V gene lookup returns CDR1 SGHDT and CDR2 YYEEEE. Trimming left V 4 bases short and J 1 base short, with 10 bases between. This CDR3 contains 14 residues.